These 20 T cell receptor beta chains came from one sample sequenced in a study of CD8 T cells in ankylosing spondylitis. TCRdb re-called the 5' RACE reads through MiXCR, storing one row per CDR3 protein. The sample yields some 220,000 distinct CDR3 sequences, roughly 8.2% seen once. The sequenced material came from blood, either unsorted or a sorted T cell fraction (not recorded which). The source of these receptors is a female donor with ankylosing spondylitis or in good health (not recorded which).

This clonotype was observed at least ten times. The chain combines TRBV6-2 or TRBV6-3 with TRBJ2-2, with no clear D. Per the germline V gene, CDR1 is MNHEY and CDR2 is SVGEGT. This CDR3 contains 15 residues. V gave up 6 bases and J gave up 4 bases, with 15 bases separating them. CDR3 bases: TGTGCCAGCAGATTATACATGTCGGTCACCGGGGAGCTGTTTTTT. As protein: CASRLYMSVTGELFF.

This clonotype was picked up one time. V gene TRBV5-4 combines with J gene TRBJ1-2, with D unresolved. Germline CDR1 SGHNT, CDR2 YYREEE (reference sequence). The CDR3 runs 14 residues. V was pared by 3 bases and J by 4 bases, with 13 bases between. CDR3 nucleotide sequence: TGTGCCAGCAGCTCCAGGCTCCTCAGCTATGGCTACACCTTC. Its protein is CASSSRLLSYGYTF. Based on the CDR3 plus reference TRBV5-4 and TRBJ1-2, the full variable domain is ETGVTQSPTHLIKTRGQQVTLRCSSQSGHNTVSWYQQALGQGPQFIFQYYREEENGRGNFPPRFSGLQFPNYSSELNVNALELDDSALYLCASSSRLLSYGYTFGSGTRLTVV.

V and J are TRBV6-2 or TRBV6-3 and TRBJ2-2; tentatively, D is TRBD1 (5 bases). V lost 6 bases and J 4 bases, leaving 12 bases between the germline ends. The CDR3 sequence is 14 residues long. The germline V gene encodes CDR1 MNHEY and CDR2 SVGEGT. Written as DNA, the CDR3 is TGTGCCAGCAGCATCAGGGCCCCCACCGGGGAGCTGTTTTTT. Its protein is CASSIRAPTGELFF.

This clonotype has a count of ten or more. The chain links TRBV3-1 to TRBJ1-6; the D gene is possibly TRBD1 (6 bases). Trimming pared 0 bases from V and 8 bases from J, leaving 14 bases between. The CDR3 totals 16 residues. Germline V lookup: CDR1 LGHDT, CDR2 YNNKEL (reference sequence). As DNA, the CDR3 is TGTGCCAGCAGCCAAGAGGCGGCGGGGGCGTATTCACCCCTCCACTTT. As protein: CASSQEAAGAYSPLHF.

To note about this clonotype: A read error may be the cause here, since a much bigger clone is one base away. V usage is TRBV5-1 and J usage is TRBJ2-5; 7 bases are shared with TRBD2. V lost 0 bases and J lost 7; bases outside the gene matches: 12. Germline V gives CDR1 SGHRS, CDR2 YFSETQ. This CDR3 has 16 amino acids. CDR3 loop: CASSLGLAVLGGTQYF. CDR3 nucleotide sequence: TGCGCCAGCAGCTTGGGGCTAGCGGTCCTTGGGGGGACCCAGTACTTC.

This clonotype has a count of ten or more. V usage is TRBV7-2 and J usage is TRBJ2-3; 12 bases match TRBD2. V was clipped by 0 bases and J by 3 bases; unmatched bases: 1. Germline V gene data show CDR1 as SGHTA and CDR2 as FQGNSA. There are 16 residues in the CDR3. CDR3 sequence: CASSLALAGGTDTQYF. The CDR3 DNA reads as TGTGCCAGCAGCTTAGCGCTAGCGGGAGGGACAGATACGCAGTATTTT.

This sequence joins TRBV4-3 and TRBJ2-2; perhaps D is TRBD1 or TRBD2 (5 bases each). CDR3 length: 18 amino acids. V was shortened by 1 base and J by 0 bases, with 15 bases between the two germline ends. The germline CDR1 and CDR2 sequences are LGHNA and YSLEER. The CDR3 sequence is CASSQVPGGHANTGELFF. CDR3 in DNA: TGCGCCAGCAGCCAAGTGCCTGGGGGTCATGCGAACACCGGGGAGCTGTTTTTT.

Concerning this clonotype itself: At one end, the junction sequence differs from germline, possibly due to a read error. For the CDR3, the DNA is TGTGCCAGCAGGTCGGAGGGGGGCTATAGCTCCTACAATGGGCAGTTCTTC. This codes for CASRSEGGYSSYNGQFF. The chain links TRBV25-1 to TRBJ2-1; TRBD1 or TRBD2 may be the D gene (6 bases each). Germline assignment: CDR1 MGHDK and CDR2 SYGVNS. The CDR3 length is 17 residues.

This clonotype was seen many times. CDR3 nucleotides: TGTGCCAGCAGTGAAGCGCTGGATGACAAGAAAGAGACCCAGTACTTC. This encodes CASSEALDDKKETQYF. This chain joins TRBV2 and TRBJ2-5; D gene ambiguous. CDR1 SNHLY and CDR2 FYNNEI come from the germline V gene. The CDR3 sequence is 16 residues long. The ends were cut back, 0 bases at V and 3 bases at J, with 14 bases in the middle.

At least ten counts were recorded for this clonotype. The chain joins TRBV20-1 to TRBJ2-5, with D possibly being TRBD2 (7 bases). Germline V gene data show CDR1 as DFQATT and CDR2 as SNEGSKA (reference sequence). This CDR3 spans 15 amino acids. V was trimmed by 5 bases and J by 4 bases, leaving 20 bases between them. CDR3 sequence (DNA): TGCAGTGCTCCTACGGGGGCGGGAGCCGTAGAGACCCAGTACTTC. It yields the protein CSAPTGAGAVETQYF.

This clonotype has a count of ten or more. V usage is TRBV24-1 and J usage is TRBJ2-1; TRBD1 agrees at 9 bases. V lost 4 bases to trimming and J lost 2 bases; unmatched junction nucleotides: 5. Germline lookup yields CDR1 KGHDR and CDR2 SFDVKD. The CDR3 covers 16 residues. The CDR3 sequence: CATSDSDRGTYNEQFF. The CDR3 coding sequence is TGTGCCACCAGTGACTCGGACAGGGGAACCTACAATGAGCAGTTCTTC.

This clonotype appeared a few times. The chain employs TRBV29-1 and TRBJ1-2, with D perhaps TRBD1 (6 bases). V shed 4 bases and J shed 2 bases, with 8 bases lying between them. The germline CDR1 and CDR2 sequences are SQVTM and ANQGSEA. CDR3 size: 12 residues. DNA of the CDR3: TGCAGCGTTGGACAGGTCAACTATGGCTACACCTTC. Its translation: CSVGQVNYGYTF.

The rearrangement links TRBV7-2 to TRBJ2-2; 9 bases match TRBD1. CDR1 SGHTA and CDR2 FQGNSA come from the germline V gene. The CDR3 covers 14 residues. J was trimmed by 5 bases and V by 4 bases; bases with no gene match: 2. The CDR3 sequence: CASSYRGLTGELFF. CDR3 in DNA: TGTGCCAGCAGCTACAGGGGGCTAACCGGGGAGCTGTTTTTT.

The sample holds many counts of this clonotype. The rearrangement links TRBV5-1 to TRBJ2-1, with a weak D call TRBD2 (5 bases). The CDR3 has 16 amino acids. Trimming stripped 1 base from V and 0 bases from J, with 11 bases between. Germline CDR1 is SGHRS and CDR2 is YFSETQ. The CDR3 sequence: CASSLWRASSYNEQFF. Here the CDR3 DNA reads TGCGCCAGCAGCTTGTGGCGGGCGAGCTCCTACAATGAGCAGTTCTTC.

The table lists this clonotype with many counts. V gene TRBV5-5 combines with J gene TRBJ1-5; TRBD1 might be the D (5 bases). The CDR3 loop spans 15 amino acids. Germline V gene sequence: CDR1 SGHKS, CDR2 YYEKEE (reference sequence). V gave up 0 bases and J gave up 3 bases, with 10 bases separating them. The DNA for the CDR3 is TGTGCCAGCAGCTTGGGGGACGTACCCAATCAGCCCCAGCATTTT. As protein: CASSLGDVPNQPQHF.

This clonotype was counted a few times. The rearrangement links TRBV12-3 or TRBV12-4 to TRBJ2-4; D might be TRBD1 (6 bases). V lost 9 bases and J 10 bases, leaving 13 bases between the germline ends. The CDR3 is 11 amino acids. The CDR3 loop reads CASGDKSIQYF. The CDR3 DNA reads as TGTGCCAGTGGGGACAAAAGTATTCAGTACTTC.

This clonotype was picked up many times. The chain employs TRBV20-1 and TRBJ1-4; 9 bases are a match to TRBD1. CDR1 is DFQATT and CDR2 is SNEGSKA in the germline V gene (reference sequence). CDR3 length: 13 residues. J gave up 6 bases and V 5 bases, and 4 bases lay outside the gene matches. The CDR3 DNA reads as TGCAGTGCTCTTGACAGGGGGGATGAAAAACTGTTTTTT. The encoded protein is CSALDRGDEKLFF.

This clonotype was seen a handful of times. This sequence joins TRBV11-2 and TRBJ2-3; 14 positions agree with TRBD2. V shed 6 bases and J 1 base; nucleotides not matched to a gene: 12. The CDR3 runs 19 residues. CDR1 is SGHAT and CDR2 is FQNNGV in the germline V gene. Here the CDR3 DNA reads TGTGCCAGCAGTTCCCCCGGGACTAGCGGGAGATACGGCACAGATACGCAGTATTTT. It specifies CASSSPGTSGRYGTDTQYF. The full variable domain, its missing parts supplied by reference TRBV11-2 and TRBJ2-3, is EAGVAQSPRYKIIEKRQSVAFWCNPISGHATLYWYQQILGQGPKLLIQFQNNGVVDDSQLPKDRFSAERLKGVDSTLKIQPAKLEDSAVYLCASSSPGTSGRYGTDTQYFGPGTRLTVL.

CDR3 in DNA: TGTGCCAGCAGCTTTTGGTACCGAGGCGGGAGGGCCCTCGGGCAAGAGACCCAGTACTTC. This translates into CASSFWYRGGRALGQETQYF. The gene calls are TRBV5-4 and TRBJ2-5, with 9 bases lining up with TRBD2. Germline CDR1 SGHNT, CDR2 YYREEE (reference sequence). This CDR3 region has 20 residues. V was clipped by 2 bases and J by 2 bases; unmatched bases: 19.

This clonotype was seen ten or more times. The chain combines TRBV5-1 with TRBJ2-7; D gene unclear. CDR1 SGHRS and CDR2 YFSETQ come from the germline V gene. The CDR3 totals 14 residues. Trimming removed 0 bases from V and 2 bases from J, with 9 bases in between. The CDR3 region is CASSLVPSAYEQYF. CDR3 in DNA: TGCGCCAGCAGCTTGGTCCCGAGTGCCTACGAGCAGTACTTC.